The next 21 T cell receptor beta chains were all read from a single sample in a study of blood T cell repertoires in COVID-19. The assay was immunoSEQ multiplex PCR, and TCRdb's table has in-frame clones only and misses some. The table lists under 350,000 clones, 70% to 90% of them singletons. Sequencing input: peripheral blood. The receptors stem from a woman aged 70-85 years with acute or convalescent COVID-19.

The gene calls are TRBV5-5 and TRBJ2-7, with D maybe TRBD2 (7 bases). V was trimmed by 7 bases and J by 2 bases, leaving 16 bases between them. Looked up from germline, CDR1 is SGHKS and CDR2 is YYEKEE (reference sequence). The CDR3 contains 14 residues. The CDR3 protein is CASRSHGGPYEQYF. In nucleotides, the CDR3 is TGTGCCAGCCGGAGTCACGGGGGGCCCTACGAGCAGTACTTC.

CDR3 loop: CASSHPPGRAQGIRTDTQYF. CDR3 bases: TGTGCCAGCAGCCACCCGCCGGGGAGGGCCCAGGGAATAAGAACAGATACGCAGTATTTT. The J gene is TRBJ2-3, the V gene TRBV14; 7 nucleotides match TRBD2. This CDR3 region has 20 residues. The V segment lost 3 bases and the J segment 3 bases; nucleotides outside the gene matches: 21. The germline V gene has CDR1 SGHDN and CDR2 FVKESK.

This clone was counted a single time. The genes are TRBV2 and TRBJ1-6, with 7 bases that match TRBD1. CDR1 SNHLY and CDR2 FYNNEI come from the germline V gene. This CDR3 spans 15 amino acids. J was trimmed by 10 bases and V by 8 bases; bases with no gene match: 14. The CDR3 sequence: CASGSTGTERSPLHF. The CDR3 DNA is TGTGCCAGCGGATCCACAGGGACAGAGAGGTCACCCCTCCACTTT.

This clone was seen more than once but under ten times. V and J are TRBV5-1 and TRBJ2-2, with D perhaps TRBD1 (5 bases). V was clipped by 5 bases and J by 2 bases, with 19 bases between them. Germline CDR1 SGHRS, CDR2 YFSETQ. The CDR3 consists of 17 residues. In DNA, the CDR3 is TGCGCCAGCAGGGGGTCCCCGAGACAGAGAAACACCGGGGAGCTGTTTTTT. Protein: CASRGSPRQRNTGELFF.

The chain links TRBV3-1 (or the pseudogene TRBV3-2) to TRBJ2-5; D might be TRBD1 (5 bases). Trimming left V 6 bases short and J 3 bases short, with 14 bases between. This CDR3 has 14 residues. Germline values: CDR1 LGHDT, CDR2 YNNKEL (reference sequence). The CDR3 spells CASSAPDKKETQYF. In DNA form, the CDR3 reads TGTGCCAGCAGTGCCCCGGACAAAAAAGAGACCCAGTACTTC.

V usage is TRBV5-1 and J usage is TRBJ2-5, with a possible D match to TRBD1 (6 bases). V was cut by 10 bases and J by 2 bases, with 12 bases left in between. The germline V gene has CDR1 SGHRS and CDR2 YFSETQ. The CDR3 loop spans 12 amino acids. DNA for the CDR3: TGCGCCCATCGAGGGGGACAAGAGACCCAGTACTTC. Translated, it gives CAHRGGQETQYF.

This chain links TRBV7-2 with TRBJ2-3, with unresolved D. The CDR3 totals 15 residues. V was pared by 2 bases and J by 0 bases, with 9 bases between. Per germline, CDR1 SGHTA and CDR2 FQGNSA. CDR3 nucleotide sequence: TGTGCCAGCAGCTTAAATTCTTTAAGCACAGATACGCAGTATTTT. This codes for CASSLNSLSTDTQYF.

In DNA form, the CDR3 reads TGTGCCACCTACGAAGTCCACGGAAACACCATATATTTT. Its translation: CATYEVHGNTIYF. This sequence joins TRBV12-3 or TRBV12-4 and TRBJ1-3; D gene ambiguous. V was cut by 10 bases and J by 4 bases, with 14 bases left in between. The CDR3 covers 13 residues.

V and J are TRBV5-1 and TRBJ2-1, with D maybe TRBD2 (6 bases). In germline, CDR1 is SGHRS, CDR2 YFSETQ. V lost 1 base to trimming and J lost 5 bases, with 10 bases between them. This CDR3 spans 14 amino acids. CDR3 sequence: CASSLMASDNEQFF. The CDR3 nucleotides are TGCGCCAGCAGCTTGATGGCTAGCGACAATGAGCAGTTCTTC.

V and J are TRBV6-5 and TRBJ2-2, with 7 bases matching TRBD2. The CDR3 length is 15 residues. Germline lookup yields CDR1 MNHEY and CDR2 SVGAGI. The junction had 2 bases not matched to a gene; V was cut back by 1 base and J by 3 bases. The CDR3 DNA follows: TGTGCCAGCAGTTACTGGGGGGGTGACACCGGGGAGCTGTTTTTT. This encodes CASSYWGGDTGELFF.

This clone was counted a few times. This chain uses TRBV3-1 (or the pseudogene TRBV3-2) with TRBJ2-7; D remains unclear. This CDR3 region has 15 residues. The V gene lost 0 bases and the J gene lost 8 bases, with 17 bases spanning the gap. Germline CDR1 reads LGHDT; CDR2 reads YNNKEL (reference sequence). Here the CDR3 DNA reads TGTGCCAGCAGCCAAGAAAGCCTCGCCCCTACGAAGCAGTACTTC. The encoded protein is CASSQESLAPTKQYF.

The chain couples TRBV5-4 to TRBJ1-1; D gene unclear. V was shortened by 4 bases and J by 5 bases, with 18 bases between the two germline ends. This CDR3 is built from 15 residues. In germline, CDR1 is SGHNT, CDR2 YYREEE (reference sequence). The CDR3 DNA reads TGTGCCAGCAGCACCCCGTCCCCGGCGGGGACTGAAGCTTTCTTT. Translated, it gives CASSTPSPAGTEAFF.

The chain carries TRBV19 and TRBJ1-1; D is possibly TRBD1 (5 bases). The CDR3 length is 14 residues. V lost 1 base, J lost 7 bases, and 13 bases lay in between. CDR1 and CDR2 (germline): LNHDA, SQIVND (reference sequence). The CDR3 loop reads CASSIGGLQGEAFF. In DNA form, the CDR3 reads TGTGCCAGTAGTATAGGAGGCCTGCAGGGTGAAGCTTTCTTT.

The J gene is TRBJ2-7, the V gene TRBV10-3; D remains ambiguous. This CDR3 comprises 15 residues. Germline V lookup: CDR1 ENHRY, CDR2 SYGVKD. The V gene lost 2 bases and the J gene lost 0 bases, with 11 bases spanning the gap. CDR3: CAISERRSLSYEQYF. CDR3 DNA: TGTGCCATCAGTGAGAGAAGAAGCCTCTCCTACGAGCAGTACTTC.

This clone has only one observation. The V gene is TRBV18, the J gene TRBJ2-2; weak D call: TRBD1 (6 bases). This CDR3 region has 14 residues. CDR1 and CDR2 (germline): KGHSH, LQKENI. V gave up 3 bases and J gave up 7 bases, with 12 bases separating them. The CDR3 region is CASSPARGIGELFF. In nucleotides, the CDR3 is TGTGCCAGCTCACCGGCCAGGGGAATCGGGGAGCTGTTTTTT.

The chain is built from TRBV2 and TRBJ1-5; perhaps TRBD1 as D (5 bases). Trimming stripped 8 bases from V and 3 bases from J, with 14 bases between. From germline, CDR1 is SNHLY and CDR2 FYNNEI. This CDR3 spans 14 amino acids. The DNA for the CDR3 is TGTGCCAGCCAGGCTACAGGATCCAATCAGCCCCAGCATTTT. Protein product: CASQATGSNQPQHF.

J is TRBJ1-2 and V is TRBV5-1; D might be TRBD1 (5 bases). The CDR3 runs 11 residues. Per germline, CDR1 SGHRS and CDR2 YFSETQ. Trimming shortened V by 0 bases and J by 8 bases, and 5 bases separated the two germline ends. The CDR3 loop is CASSLDRGYTF. In DNA, the CDR3 is TGCGCCAGCAGCTTGGACAGGGGCTACACCTTC.

The chain couples TRBV2 to TRBJ2-5; perhaps TRBD1 as D (5 bases). The CDR3 has 15 residues. CDR1 is SNHLY, CDR2 FYNNEI, per germline. V dropped 4 bases and J dropped 5 bases, with 17 bases sitting between them. CDR3 residues: CASSGASRTRETQYF. The CDR3, as DNA: TGTGCCAGCAGTGGGGCTTCTAGGACAAGGGAGACCCAGTACTTC.

The V call is TRBV14, the J call TRBJ1-2; a weak D match, TRBD1 (5 bases). V shed 1 base and J shed 7 bases, with 22 bases lying between them. Germline assignment: CDR1 SGHDN and CDR2 FVKESK. CDR3 length: 17 residues. CDR3 DNA sequence: TGTGCCAGCAGCCAAGGGCGGGGGAGCATAGCGGTCGGTGGCTACACCTTC. It yields the protein CASSQGRGSIAVGGYTF.

This clone was seen once. V and J are TRBV4-1 and TRBJ2-3; D possibly corresponds to TRBD1 (5 bases). V was trimmed by 0 bases and J by 6 bases, leaving 19 bases between them. This CDR3 region has 17 residues. Looked up from germline, CDR1 is MGHRA and CDR2 is YSYEKL. This chain's CDR3 is CASSQDRGSLTADTQYF. The CDR3 nucleotides are TGCGCCAGCAGCCAAGATAGGGGATCTCTTACCGCCGATACGCAGTATTTT.

V usage is TRBV5-1 and J usage is TRBJ1-2; 7 nucleotides match TRBD1. Germline values: CDR1 SGHRS, CDR2 YFSETQ. Trimming cost V 0 bases and J 4 bases; bases outside gene matches: 12. This CDR3 is built from 17 residues. The CDR3 bases are TGCGCCAGCAGCTTGGGGACCAGACCGTCAGGGGGCTATGGCTACACCTTC. Translated: CASSLGTRPSGGYGYTF.